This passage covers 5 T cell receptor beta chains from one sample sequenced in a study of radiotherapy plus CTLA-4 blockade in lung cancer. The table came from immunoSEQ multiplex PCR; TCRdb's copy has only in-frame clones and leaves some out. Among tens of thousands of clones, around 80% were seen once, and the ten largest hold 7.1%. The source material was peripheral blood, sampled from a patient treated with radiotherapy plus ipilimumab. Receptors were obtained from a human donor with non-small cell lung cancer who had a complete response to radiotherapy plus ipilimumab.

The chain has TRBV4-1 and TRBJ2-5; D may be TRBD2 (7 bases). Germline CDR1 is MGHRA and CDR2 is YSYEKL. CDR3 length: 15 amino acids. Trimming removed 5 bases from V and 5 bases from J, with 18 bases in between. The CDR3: CASSYALQGGETQYF. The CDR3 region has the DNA TGCGCCAGCAGCTACGCCTTACAGGGAGGGGAGACCCAGTACTTC.

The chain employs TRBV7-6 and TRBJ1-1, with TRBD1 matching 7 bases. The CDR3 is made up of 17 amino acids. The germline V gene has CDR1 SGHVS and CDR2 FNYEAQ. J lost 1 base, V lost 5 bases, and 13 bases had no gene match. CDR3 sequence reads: CASSPRGRSRSNTEAFF. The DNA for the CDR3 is TGTGCCAGCAGCCCAAGGGGGCGAAGTAGGTCGAACACTGAAGCTTTCTTT.

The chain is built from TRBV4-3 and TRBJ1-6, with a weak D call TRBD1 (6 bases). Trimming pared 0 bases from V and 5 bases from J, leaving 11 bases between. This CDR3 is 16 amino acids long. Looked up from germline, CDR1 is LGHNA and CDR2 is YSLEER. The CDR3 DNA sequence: TGCGCCAGCAGCCAAGAGTACAGGGTCGATAATTCACCCCTCCACTTT. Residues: CASSQEYRVDNSPLHF.

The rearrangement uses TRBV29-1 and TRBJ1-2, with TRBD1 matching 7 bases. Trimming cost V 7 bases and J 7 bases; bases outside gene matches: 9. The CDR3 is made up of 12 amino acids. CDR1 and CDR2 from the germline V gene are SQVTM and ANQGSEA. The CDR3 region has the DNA TGCAGCGAATCGGAGGGGGCGGTTGGCTACACCTTC. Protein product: CSESEGAVGYTF.

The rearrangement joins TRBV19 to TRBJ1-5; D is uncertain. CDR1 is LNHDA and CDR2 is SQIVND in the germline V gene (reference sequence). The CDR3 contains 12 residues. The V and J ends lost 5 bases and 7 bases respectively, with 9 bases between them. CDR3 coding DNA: TGTGCCAGTAGTCCCTCGGGGCAGCCCCAGCATTTT. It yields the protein CASSPSGQPQHF.